This note documents a single TCR beta chain sequence. The data derive from a study of T cell changes during pregnancy in multiple sclerosis. Repertoires were generated with immunoSEQ multiplex PCR, while TCRdb's copy carries only in-frame clones and drops some. The data show over 55,000 clones, around nine tenths seen once. Looked up from germline, CDR1 is SGDLS and CDR2 is YYNGEE. CDR3 length: 14 residues. Trimming removed 0 bases from V and 10 bases from J, with 13 bases in between. The material sequenced was peripheral blood from another person, used as feeder cells. The chain joins TRBV9 to TRBJ2-2; D ambiguous. The sequence was collected from a human donor whose cells served as feeder cells for cultures in a pregnancy study. The CDR3 reads CASSVEHIGLELFF. The CDR3 coding sequence is TGTGCCAGCAGCGTAGAACATATCGGCCTGGAGCTGTTTTTT. The full variable domain, with the rest looked up from reference TRBV9 and TRBJ2-2, is DSGVTQTPKHLITATGQRVTLRCSPRSGDLSVYWYQQSLDQGLQFLIQYYNGEERAKGNILERFSAQQFPDLHSELNLSSLELGDSALYFCASSVEHIGLELFFGEGSRLTVL.